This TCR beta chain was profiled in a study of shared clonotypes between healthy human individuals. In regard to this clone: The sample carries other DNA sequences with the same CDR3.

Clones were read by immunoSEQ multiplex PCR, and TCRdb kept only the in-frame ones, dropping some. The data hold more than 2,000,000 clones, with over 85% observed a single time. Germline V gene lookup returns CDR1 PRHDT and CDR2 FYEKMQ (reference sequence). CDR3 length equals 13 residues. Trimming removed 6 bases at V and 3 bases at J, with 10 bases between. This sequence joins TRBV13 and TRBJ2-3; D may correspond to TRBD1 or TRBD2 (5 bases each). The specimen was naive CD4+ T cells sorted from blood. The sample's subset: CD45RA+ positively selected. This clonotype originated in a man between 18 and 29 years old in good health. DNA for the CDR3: TGTGCCAGCAGTGGGGGTAGGACAGATACGCAGTATTTT. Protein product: CASSGGRTDTQYF.